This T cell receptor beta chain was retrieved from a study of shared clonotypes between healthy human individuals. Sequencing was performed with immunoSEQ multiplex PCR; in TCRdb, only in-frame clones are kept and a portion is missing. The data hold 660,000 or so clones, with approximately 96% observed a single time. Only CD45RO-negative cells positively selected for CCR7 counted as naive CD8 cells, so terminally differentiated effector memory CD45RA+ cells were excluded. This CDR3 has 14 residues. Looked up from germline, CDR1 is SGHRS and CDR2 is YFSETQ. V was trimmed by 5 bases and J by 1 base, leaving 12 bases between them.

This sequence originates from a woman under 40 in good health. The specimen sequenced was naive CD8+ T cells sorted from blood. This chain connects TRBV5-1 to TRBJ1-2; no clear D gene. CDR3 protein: CASRLAGDNYGYTF. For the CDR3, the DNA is TGCGCCAGCAGACTCGCCGGGGATAACTATGGCTACACCTTC. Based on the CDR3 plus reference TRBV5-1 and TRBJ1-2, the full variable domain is KAGVTQTPRYLIKTRGQQVTLSCSPISGHRSVSWYQQTPGQGLQFLFEYFSETQRNKGNFPGRFSGRQFSNSRSEMNVSTLELGDSALYLCASRLAGDNYGYTFGSGTRLTVV.